Sequencing of this T cell receptor (beta chain) was carried out in a study of shared clonotypes between healthy human individuals. Study in general: Per-donor plates numbered three CD4 naive, three CD4 memory, two CD8 naive and one CD8 memory.

From CD4+ cells came CD45RA+ naive and CD45RA-negative memory subsets. Study results and caveats: Shared across a few donors were roughly 5% of the naive CD4 clonotypes. Tissues were not sampled, only blood, and their repertoires likely differ.

Sequencing was performed with immunoSEQ multiplex PCR; in TCRdb, only in-frame clones are kept and a portion is missing. Among 2 million or so clones listed, approximately 95% were seen once. The V gene lost 0 bases and the J gene lost 2 bases, with 8 bases spanning the gap. CDR1 and CDR2 (germline): GTSNPN, SVGIG (reference sequence). The CDR3 is 14 amino acids. This clone was observed a handful of times. Its target is unknown. Other DNA sequences of this sample code for an identical CDR3. Sequencing was carried out using naive CD4+ T cells sorted from blood. Described subset: CD45RA+ positively selected. This clonotype was sampled from a man aged 18 to 35 in good health. The chain employs TRBV30 and TRBJ1-5, with D possibly matching TRBD1 (6 bases). CDR3 sequence (DNA): TGTGCCTGGAGTGTAGGGGGGGGCAATCAGCCCCAGCATTTT. Translated: CAWSVGGGNQPQHF. Supplemented by reference TRBV30 and TRBJ1-5, the full variable domain reads SQTIHQWPATLVQPVGSPLSLECTVEGTSNPNLYWYRQAAGRGLQLLFYSVGIGQISSEVPQNLSASRPQDRQFILSSKKLLLSDSGFYLCAWSVGGGNQPQHFGDGTRLSIL.